Following are 25 T cell receptor beta chains from one sample sequenced in a study of early T cells in non-severe SARS-CoV-2 infection. TCRdb reprocessed the 5' RACE reads via MiXCR and lists one record per CDR3 protein. The sample consists of around 67,000 distinct CDR3 sequences, about 12% of them appearing once. The sample was whole blood. All receptors derive from an adult who was a healthcare worker with PCR-confirmed SARS-CoV-2 infection or an uninfected control (not recorded which).

This clonotype came up many times. The V and J genes are TRBV19 and TRBJ2-4; 9 positions agree with TRBD2. Trimming at V came to 7 bases and at J to 9 bases, leaving 7 bases not matched to a gene. This CDR3 is 13 amino acids long. Germline CDR1 LNHDA, CDR2 SQIVND (reference sequence). This CDR3 is CASISGTSFIQYF. The CDR3 nucleotides read TGTGCCAGTATTTCCGGGACTAGCTTCATTCAGTACTTC.

Remarks on this clonotype: At one of its ends the junction is not consistent with the germline gene, which may arise from a read error. This rearrangement joins TRBV2 to TRBJ2-1; D ambiguous. The CDR3 is 9 amino acids. Germline CDR1 is SNHLY and CDR2 is FYNNEI. The CDR3 is CASMIGRRF. CDR3 nucleotide sequence: TGTGCCAGCATGATAGGACGCAGATTC.

This clonotype has a count of ten or more. The genes are TRBV7-2 and TRBJ1-1; perhaps TRBD1 as D (5 bases). This CDR3 comprises 14 residues. The germline V and J ends were trimmed by 1 base and 3 bases, with 9 bases remaining between them. CDR1 is SGHTA, CDR2 FQGNSA, per germline. This CDR3 reads CASSLGTTYTEAFF. The CDR3 coding sequence is TGTGCCAGCAGCTTAGGGACAACCTACACTGAAGCTTTCTTT.

This clonotype was seen many times. V is TRBV4-3 and J is TRBJ1-2; 7 nucleotides line up with TRBD1. Losses at the gene ends were 0 bases for V and 4 bases for J; bases not matched to a gene: 8. Germline values: CDR1 LGHNA, CDR2 YSLEER. There are 16 residues in the CDR3. The CDR3 DNA follows: TGCGCCAGCAGCCAAGATTTTGGGACAGTGCTCTATGGCTACACCTTC. Amino acids: CASSQDFGTVLYGYTF.

The sample holds many counts of this clonotype. This chain joins TRBV10-3 and TRBJ2-3, with D possibly TRBD2 on 7 matching bases. The CDR3 consists of 14 residues. The V gene lost 8 bases and the J gene lost 1 base, with 13 bases spanning the gap. Per the germline V gene, CDR1 is ENHRY and CDR2 is SYGVKD. This CDR3 reads CAISRGARTDTQYF. DNA for the CDR3: TGTGCCATCTCCCGGGGGGCGCGCACAGATACGCAGTATTTT.

This clonotype was counted many times. V is TRBV6-1 and J is TRBJ2-1, with D perhaps given as TRBD1 or TRBD2 (7 bases each). Trimming took 4 bases from V and 5 from J, leaving 15 bases between them. The V gene's germline CDR1 is MNHNS and CDR2 SASEGT. CDR3 length: 15 amino acids. CDR3 sequence reads: CASSAGTAGHNEQFF. CDR3 DNA: TGTGCCAGCAGTGCCGGGACAGCGGGACACAATGAGCAGTTCTTC.

This clonotype occurred a few times. The V gene is TRBV29-1, the J gene TRBJ2-7; TRBD2 aligns across 7 bases. The germline V gene encodes CDR1 SQVTM and CDR2 ANQGSEA. V lost 6 bases to trimming and J lost 6 bases; unmatched junction nucleotides: 8. This CDR3 region has 12 residues. The CDR3 nucleotides are TGCAGCGTGGGGGGAGGGCCTGGCGAGCAGTACTTC. Protein: CSVGGGPGEQYF.

This clonotype was observed many times. The V and J genes are TRBV29-1 and TRBJ2-6; no clear D. The CDR3 has 14 amino acids. Trimming left V 5 bases short and J 4 bases short, with 12 bases between. Germline loops: CDR1 SQVTM, CDR2 ANQGSEA. CDR3 sequence: CSVLGASGANVLTF. The CDR3 nucleotides are TGCAGCGTTTTGGGCGCTTCCGGGGCCAACGTCCTGACTTTC.

This clonotype appeared many times. The genes are TRBV10-3 and TRBJ2-1; 7 bases align to TRBD2. CDR3 length: 13 amino acids. Germline V CDR1 and CDR2: ENHRY, SYGVKD. The ends lost 3 bases at V and 9 bases at J; junction bases unmatched: 5. Here the CDR3 reads CAISDRGEPEQFF. CDR3 bases: TGTGCCATCAGTGATCGGGGGGAGCCTGAGCAGTTCTTC.

This clonotype was detected ten times or more. The genes are TRBV11-2 and TRBJ2-7, with TRBD2 matching 10 bases. The CDR3 has 13 amino acids. Germline CDR1 SGHAT, CDR2 FQNNGV. V dropped 5 bases and J dropped 11; count of bases not matched to a gene: 9. This CDR3 is CASSPGPSGGEYF. The CDR3 region has the DNA TGTGCCAGCAGCCCGGGGCCTAGCGGGGGAGAGTACTTC. Drawing the rest from reference TRBV11-2 and TRBJ2-7, the complete variable domain is EAGVAQSPRYKIIEKRQSVAFWCNPISGHATLYWYQQILGQGPKLLIQFQNNGVVDDSQLPKDRFSAERLKGVDSTLKIQPAKLEDSAVYLCASSPGPSGGEYFGPGTRLTVT.

This clonotype was recorded at least ten times. The chain recombines TRBV29-1 with TRBJ2-5; 8 nucleotides agree with TRBD2. CDR1 is SQVTM, CDR2 ANQGSEA, per germline. The CDR3 is 15 amino acids. The ends lost 7 bases at V and 4 bases at J; junction bases unmatched: 14. CDR3 loop: CSALQGGRIGETQYF. DNA for the CDR3: TGCAGCGCCCTCCAGGGCGGGAGGATCGGAGAGACCCAGTACTTC.

At least ten counts were recorded for this clonotype. The chain links TRBV4-2 to TRBJ1-2, with no clear D. The length of the CDR3 is 14 residues. Trimming shortened V by 0 bases and J by 7 bases, and 12 bases separated the two germline ends. Germline CDR1 reads LGHNA; CDR2 reads YNFKEQ. The CDR3 region has the DNA TGTGCCAGCAGCCAAGATGAAAGGAAGGGTGGCTACACCTTC. Translating it yields CASSQDERKGGYTF.

This clonotype was seen many times. The J gene is TRBJ2-7, the V gene TRBV12-3 or TRBV12-4; a weak D match, TRBD1 (5 bases). CDR3 size: 14 residues. Trimming took 6 bases from V and 0 from J, leaving 12 bases between them. CDR3 loop: CASSLQESSYEQYF. In DNA form, the CDR3 reads TGTGCCAGCAGCCTACAGGAGAGCTCCTACGAGCAGTACTTC.

The chain joins TRBV12-3 or TRBV12-4 to TRBJ1-1; 8 positions match TRBD1. With V trimmed by 6 bases and J by 7 bases, 7 bases remained unmatched. The CDR3 has 13 residues. The CDR3 DNA reads TGTGCCAGCAGCTGGACAGGGCTGGGTGAAGCTTTCTTT. This codes for CASSWTGLGEAFF.

The genes are TRBV30 and TRBJ2-7; maybe TRBD1 (6 bases). This CDR3 is 12 amino acids long. Germline V CDR1 and CDR2: GTSNPN, SVGIG (reference sequence). Trimming stripped 8 bases from V and 0 bases from J, with 11 bases between. CDR3: CAGRDNSYEQYF. For the CDR3, the DNA is TGTGCCGGTCGGGACAACTCCTACGAGCAGTACTTC.

In this sample, this clonotype turned up many times. The chain employs TRBV29-1 and TRBJ1-3; TRBD1 is a possible D gene (5 bases). Germline assignment: CDR1 SQVTM and CDR2 ANQGSEA. V gave up 5 bases and J gave up 4 bases, with 9 bases separating them. CDR3 length equals 12 residues. CDR3 protein: CSVWDGGNTIYF. Here the CDR3 DNA reads TGCAGCGTTTGGGACGGAGGAAACACCATATATTTT.

This clonotype was counted ten times or more. The J gene is TRBJ2-5, the V gene TRBV12-5; possible D gene TRBD1, 6 bases. Germline V gene data show CDR1 as LGHNT and CDR2 as FRNRAP. This CDR3 has 18 amino acids. V lost 6 bases to trimming and J lost 2 bases, with 25 bases between them. DNA for the CDR3: TGTGCTAGTGGGTCCCGAAGGGCCGGGACACTTTTACAAGAGACCCAGTACTTC. Translated, it gives CASGSRRAGTLLQETQYF.

This clonotype was recorded at least ten times. V and J are TRBV7-2 and TRBJ2-3; 8 nucleotides match TRBD1. This CDR3 spans 16 amino acids. CDR1 is SGHTA, CDR2 FQGNSA, per germline. J lost 5 bases, V lost 3 bases, and 10 bases had no gene match. This CDR3 is CASSFPITGGRDTQYF. The CDR3 DNA sequence: TGTGCCAGCAGCTTCCCGATTACAGGGGGGAGAGATACGCAGTATTTT.

This clonotype was recorded at least ten times. The chain combines TRBV4-3 with TRBJ2-3; the match to TRBD2 covers 7 bases. There are 13 residues in the CDR3. With V trimmed by 0 bases and J by 7 bases, 1 base remained unmatched. Per the germline V gene, CDR1 is LGHNA and CDR2 is YSLEER. The DNA of the CDR3 is TGCGCCAGCAGCCAAGAACTAGCGAATACGCAGTATTTT. Translating gives CASSQELANTQYF.

This clonotype has a count of ten or more. The chain recombines TRBV20-1 with TRBJ1-1, with D hard to call. Germline values: CDR1 DFQATT, CDR2 SNEGSKA (reference sequence). V dropped 1 base and J dropped 3 bases, with 18 bases sitting between them. The CDR3 length is 16 residues. The CDR3 DNA follows: TGCAGTGCTAGAGTCGCAGGCCCGCTACGGGACACTGAAGCTTTCTTT. Its protein is CSARVAGPLRDTEAFF.

This clonotype appeared many times. The CDR3 coding sequence is TGTGCCAGCCAAAGTAAGGCGGACAGGGGGTTCGAGCAGTACTTC. Protein sequence: CASQSKADRGFEQYF. The chain has TRBV7-2 and TRBJ2-7; TRBD1 agrees at 10 bases. Per the germline V gene, CDR1 is SGHTA and CDR2 is FQGNSA. Germline trimming cut 8 bases from V and 6 bases from J; bases unmatched to any gene: 13. The CDR3 contains 15 residues. Full variable domain (missing parts from reference TRBV7-2 and TRBJ2-7): GAGVSQSPSNKVTEKGKDVELRCDPISGHTALYWYRQSLGQGLEFLIYFQGNSAPDKSGLPSDRFSAERTGGSVSTLTIQRTQQEDSAVYLCASQSKADRGFEQYFGPGTRLTVT.

This clonotype was recorded many times. This chain joins TRBV11-2 and TRBJ2-7; 7 bases line up with TRBD2. This CDR3 is built from 16 residues. V trimming: 5 bases; J trimming: 2 bases; junction bases outside the gene matches: 12. Germline CDR1 SGHAT, CDR2 FQNNGV. The chain's CDR3 is CASSDFRLAEAYEQYF. The CDR3 DNA reads TGTGCCAGCAGCGACTTTCGGCTAGCGGAGGCCTACGAGCAGTACTTC.

There are a few counts of this clonotype. CDR3 DNA: TGTGCCAGCAGCTATTTGGGGGACAGCCGCACAGATACGCAGTATTTT. Protein product: CASSYLGDSRTDTQYF. The V gene is TRBV9, the J gene TRBJ2-3; TRBD1 aligns across 7 bases. V was clipped by 4 bases and J by 1 base; unmatched bases: 9. Germline V CDR1 and CDR2: SGDLS, YYNGEE. This CDR3 contains 16 residues.

In this sample, this clonotype turned up many times. The J gene is TRBJ1-5, the V gene TRBV2, with D unclear. The CDR3 has 14 amino acids. Germline assignment: CDR1 SNHLY and CDR2 FYNNEI. V dropped 7 bases and J dropped 0 bases, with 10 bases sitting between them. CDR3 in DNA: TGTGCCAGCACGGGCTCAGATAGCAATCAGCCCCAGCATTTT. It yields the protein CASTGSDSNQPQHF.

This clonotype was detected ten times or more. The genes are TRBV12-3 or TRBV12-4 and TRBJ2-7; 7 nucleotides agree with TRBD1. With 5 bases clipped from V and 0 bases from J, the junction kept 4 bases outside the gene matches. This CDR3 contains 14 residues. CDR3 protein: CASSPTGFSYEQYF. CDR3 bases: TGTGCCAGCAGTCCGACAGGGTTCTCCTACGAGCAGTACTTC.